The following is a TCR beta chain sequence with its context. The sample is drawn from a study of blood T cell repertoires in COVID-19. In the study's own analysis: Cell counts per sample came from amplifying reference gene primers. The repertoire was sequenced with immunoSEQ multiplex PCR; TCRdb's copy has only in-frame clones and lacks some. V and J calls and clone size come straight from that table; D and trimming were deduced from the DNA. In the table there are more than 120,000 clones, over 75% of which are singletons. The V segment lost 1 base and the J segment 2 bases; nucleotides outside the gene matches: 5. This CDR3 region has 15 residues. Germline V gene sequence: CDR1 GTSNPN, CDR2 SVGIG (reference sequence).

The chain carries TRBV30 and TRBJ1-5, with 7 bases lining up with TRBD1. Sequenced sample: PBMCs or T cells enriched from blood (not recorded which). The clonotype comes from a man in his fifties or sixties in a cohort exposed to, infected with or recovered from COVID-19 (not recorded which). CDR3 bases: TGTGCCTGGAGTGGGACAGGAATGGGCAATCAGCCCCAGCATTTT. It yields the protein CAWSGTGMGNQPQHF.